This T cell receptor (beta chain) was found in a study of CD8+ T cells in alopecia areata. Study background: Oral tofacitinib, 5 to 10 mg twice daily, was given in an open-label trial. Tofacitinib continued for 6 to 18 months and was then withheld for 6 months.

The ends lost 0 bases at V and 8 bases at J; junction bases unmatched: 7. The germline CDR1 and CDR2 sequences are SQVTM and ANQGSEA. The CDR3 consists of 15 residues. cDNA serving as the sequencing template came from extracted, reverse transcribed RNA. The protocol was immunoSEQ multiplex PCR, while the TCRdb copy is restricted to in-frame clones and leaves out a portion. Of around 50,000 clones listed, about 96% are singletons. Collection of lesional scalp punch biopsies and peripheral blood was performed in alopecia areata patients. This clone came up once. The antigen is not known. Study-level findings and limits: For lesional scalp, especially alopecia totalis/universalis, clonality was higher than in normal scalp.

The material sequenced was CD8+ T cells sorted from blood, taken at week 0. This receptor was taken from a human donor with alopecia areata. The chain is built from TRBV29-1 and TRBJ2-1; 10 bases are a match to TRBD1. CDR3 sequence reads: CSVEDPGTGVYEQFF. Written as DNA, the CDR3 is TGCAGCGTTGAAGATCCCGGGACAGGGGTCTATGAGCAGTTCTTC.